This T cell receptor (beta chain) derives from a study of T cell repertoires in cytomegalovirus infection (dated by TCRdb to between 2018 and 2021). At the level of the whole study: The peptide stimulations were aimed at well-studied HLA-B-restricted epitopes as well as recently identified HLA-C-restricted CMV epitopes, whose presentation resists viral immunomodulation. Donor HLA type was relevant to the analysis, as public TCR beta signatures indicated carriage of CMV infection together with the matching HLA type.

Sequencer: Illumina HiSeq 1500. The public sequencing data were trimmed at Q25 with fastp and processed into clonotypes with MiXCR by TCRdb, which kept only in-frame beta chains. CDR3 protein sequences are deduplicated, and each keeps its most common genes and DNA. The sample data list 100,000 or so distinct CDR3 sequences, and 25% to 35% of these were observed just once. The ten largest clones add up to less than 75% of the sample. The treatment or condition label here, explained by the study, means: in vitro stimulation with specific CMV peptide epitopes to enrich CMV-specific T cells. Ends trimmed: V by 4 bases, J by 5 bases; bases unmatched to a gene: 6. The CDR3 runs 14 residues from the cysteine to the phenylalanine. Solely the CDR3 DNA is kept, with 42 bases framed from the first base. The study at large found these results: Cumulative frequency of public TCR beta family members discriminated carriers of CMV infection plus the relevant HLA type in this cohort and an independent roughly 320-donor cohort. The ex vivo response was dominated by HLA-C-restricted CMV-specific TCR beta clonotypes, which also provided the single most frequent clonotype in two of eight donors.

This clonotype was seen a handful of times. Its recognized antigen is unknown. No base-level quality is on record; no much larger clone is a single base apart. The sequence was collected from a human donor in good health (CMV status not recorded). Some clones in this sample may be carry-over from other donors' samples. The sequence is built from TRBV12-3 or TRBV12-4 and TRBJ2-5; the central 8 bases match TRBD2. This sample comprised CD8+ T cells from cultured PBMCs, obtained from culture after CMV antigen stimulation. CDR3 protein: CASSSGLAGETQYF. The nucleotides read TGTGCCAGCAGTTCAGGCCTAGCGGGCGAGACCCAGTACTTC.